One and the same sample provided the 27 T cell receptor beta chains below, sequenced in a study of CXCR3-negative and CXCR3-positive naive CD8 T cells. UMI labels and 5' RACE were used to prepare the TRB cDNA libraries. TCRdb re-analyzed the 5' RACE reads; it lists each CDR3 protein once, without DNA. The ten most abundant clones cover 1.6% of a sample with 75,000 to 100,000 distinct CDR3 sequences. The sample consisted of naive CXCR3- CD8+ T cells from blood. Subset described: CD45RO-CCR7+CD27+CD95- naive CD8+ T cells lacking CXCR3 (TNR3-). Every receptor here comes from a human donor in good health. Some clones in this sample may be carry-over from other donors' samples.

The V gene is TRBV12-3 or TRBV12-4, the J gene TRBJ2-7; TCRdb names TRBD1, which stays unverified in the absence of DNA. The CDR3 extends over 12 amino acids. CDR3 sequence: CATAGVAYEQYF.

The CDR3 loop is CSVECEDGYNEQFF. The chain carries TRBV29-1 and TRBJ2-1. The CDR3 loop spans 14 amino acids. Germline CDR1 and CDR2: SQVTM and ANQGSEA.

This chain uses TRBV11-2 with TRBJ2-5; TCRdb indicates TRBD2, and absent DNA this call remains unverified. Per germline, CDR1 SGHAT and CDR2 FQNNGV. The CDR3 consists of 17 residues. CDR3 region: CASSLEAAGDIRETQYF.

This sequence joins TRBV5-1 and TRBJ2-1; TCRdb's D call of TRBD1 is untestable without DNA. CDR3 size: 12 residues. Germline CDR1 is SGHRS and CDR2 is YFSETQ. CDR3: CASRDVGDEQFF. The complete variable domain, with remaining parts taken from reference TRBV5-1 and TRBJ2-1, reads KAGVTQTPRYLIKTRGQQVTLSCSPISGHRSVSWYQQTPGQGLQFLFEYFSETQRNKGNFPGRFSGRQFSNSRSEMNVSTLELGDSALYLCASRDVGDEQFFGPGTRLTVL.

This chain's CDR3 is CASSSNKGLALGEQYF. The chain carries TRBV13 and TRBJ2-7; TCRdb's D call of TRBD2 is untestable without DNA. The CDR3 runs 16 residues. Germline lookup yields CDR1 PRHDT and CDR2 FYEKMQ (reference sequence).

CDR3 sequence reads: CASSFRGPNNEQFF. The chain recombines TRBV28 with TRBJ2-1; TCRdb proposes TRBD2, but this gene call is untestable without DNA. The germline CDR1 and CDR2 sequences are MDHEN and SYDVKM. The CDR3 has 14 amino acids.

The chain employs TRBV6-2 or TRBV6-3 and TRBJ2-1; TCRdb returns TRBD1, unconfirmable since there is no DNA. Germline V gives CDR1 MNHEY, CDR2 SVGEGT. CDR3 size: 16 residues. The CDR3: CASSLTGHSSYNEQFF.

This rearrangement joins TRBV6-2 or TRBV6-3 to TRBJ2-5; TCRdb returns TRBD1, unconfirmable since there is no DNA. CDR3 length equals 17 residues. Germline V gene data show CDR1 as MNHEY and CDR2 as SVGEGT. The CDR3 spells CASSYWRDTLEQETQYF.

V gene TRBV5-5 combines with J gene TRBJ2-1; TCRdb's assignment of TRBD1 cannot be checked, as there is no DNA. The V gene's germline CDR1 is SGHKS and CDR2 YYEKEE (reference sequence). This CDR3 contains 14 residues. The CDR3 sequence is CASSLRGSFNEQFF.

The chain couples TRBV7-9 to TRBJ2-4; lacking DNA, the TRBD1 call made by TCRdb goes unchecked. The CDR3 loop spans 14 amino acids. Germline assignment: CDR1 SEHNR and CDR2 FQNEAQ (reference sequence). This chain's CDR3 is CASSLRGPFDIQYF. Full variable domain (remainder filled in from reference TRBV7-9 and TRBJ2-4): DTGVSQNPRHKITKRGQNVTFRCDPISEHNRLYWYRQTLGQGPEFLTYFQNEAQLEKSRLLSDRFSAERPKGSFSTLEIQRTEQGDSAMYLCASSLRGPFDIQYFGAGTRLSVL.

The rearrangement links TRBV7-9 to TRBJ2-1. CDR3 length: 12 residues. The germline V gene has CDR1 SEHNR and CDR2 FQNEAQ (reference sequence). The CDR3 sequence: CASSDTWHEQFF.

V usage is TRBV28 and J usage is TRBJ2-7; the D call of TRBD1 rests on TCRdb alone, since no DNA is present to check it. The CDR3 spans 16 residues. Looked up from germline, CDR1 is MDHEN and CDR2 is SYDVKM. CDR3 amino acids: CASSSTPDRGRSEQYF. Based on the CDR3 plus reference TRBV28 and TRBJ2-7, the full variable domain is DVKVTQSSRYLVKRTGEKVFLECVQDMDHENMFWYRQDPGLGLRLIYFSYDVKMKEKGDIPEGYSVSREKKERFSLILESASTNQTSMYLCASSSTPDRGRSEQYFGPGTRLTVT.

CDR3 region: CASSSSGTGDHEQYF. This sequence joins TRBV7-6 and TRBJ2-7; TCRdb selects TRBD1, and the lack of DNA leaves this call unchecked. The CDR3 sequence is 15 residues long. CDR1 is SGHVS and CDR2 is FNYEAQ in the germline V gene.

The CDR3 region is CASRVRADEGSEQYF. The V and J genes are TRBV6-1 and TRBJ2-7; TCRdb returns TRBD2, unconfirmable since there is no DNA. Germline CDR1 reads MNHNS; CDR2 reads SASEGT. The CDR3 extends over 15 amino acids.

The genes are TRBV6-5 and TRBJ1-6; the TCRdb D gene call, TRBD1, has no DNA to confirm it. From germline, CDR1 is MNHEY and CDR2 SVGAGI. The CDR3 is 16 residues long. The CDR3 here is CASSLFSYREDSPLHF.

V gene TRBV7-9 combines with J gene TRBJ1-5. Germline values: CDR1 SEHNR, CDR2 FQNEAQ (reference sequence). This CDR3 contains 14 residues. CDR3 sequence: CASSFGRVNQPQHF.

The J gene is TRBJ1-2, the V gene TRBV11-2; TCRdb outputs TRBD1, but without DNA this stays unchecked. There are 12 residues in the CDR3. Germline CDR1 is SGHAT and CDR2 is FQNNGV. CDR3 loop: CASSTGQDGYTF.

This chain joins TRBV4-3 and TRBJ2-7; as DNA is missing, the TRBD1 call by TCRdb cannot be tested. From germline, CDR1 is LGHNA and CDR2 YSLEER. The CDR3 sequence is 15 residues long. The CDR3 loop reads CASSQVGQAGYEQYF.

The V gene is TRBV10-1, the J gene TRBJ1-1. CDR1 WNHNN and CDR2 SYGVQD come from the germline V gene (reference sequence). The CDR3 runs to 17 residues. The CDR3 loop is CASRKKVRPSKNTEAFF.

CDR3 sequence: CSVDVPPGQLDYGYTF. The J gene is TRBJ1-2, the V gene TRBV29-1; lacking DNA, the TRBD1 call made by TCRdb goes unchecked. Per germline, CDR1 SQVTM and CDR2 ANQGSEA. This CDR3 is built from 16 residues.

This chain connects TRBV11-2 to TRBJ2-1; as DNA is missing, the TRBD2 call by TCRdb cannot be tested. CDR1 is SGHAT, CDR2 FQNNGV, per germline. The CDR3 contains 19 residues. The CDR3 spells CASSPSPGLGRSSYNEQFF.

The chain recombines TRBV12-3 or TRBV12-4 with TRBJ2-1; TCRdb returns TRBD2, unconfirmable since there is no DNA. The length of the CDR3 is 15 residues. The CDR3 is CASSPPSGGSNEQFF.

V is TRBV20-1 and J is TRBJ2-7; TCRdb returns TRBD1, unconfirmable since there is no DNA. The CDR3 runs to 15 residues. Germline CDR1 and CDR2: DFQATT and SNEGSKA (reference sequence). Here the CDR3 reads CSARDGRLPTYEQYF.

The chain combines TRBV7-9 with TRBJ2-5. The CDR3 length is 13 residues. CDR1 and CDR2 (germline): SEHNR, FQNEAQ (reference sequence). The CDR3 sequence: CASSPRDQETQYF.

The chain is built from TRBV9 and TRBJ2-2; with no DNA, the TCRdb D assignment of TRBD2 cannot be verified. CDR1 and CDR2 from the germline V gene are SGDLS and YYNGEE. The CDR3 length is 15 residues. CDR3 in amino acids: CASGGTGRGTGELFF.

The chain joins TRBV9 to TRBJ2-3. The CDR3 loop spans 13 amino acids. Germline values: CDR1 SGDLS, CDR2 YYNGEE. CDR3 amino acids: CASSVGGSDTQYF.

The rearrangement uses TRBV5-1 and TRBJ1-1. The CDR3 loop spans 13 amino acids. Germline V gene sequence: CDR1 SGHRS, CDR2 YFSETQ. CDR3 in amino acids: CASSVEGGTEAFF.